This TCR beta chain was obtained from a study of T cell repertoires in cytomegalovirus infection. Worth noting for this clonotype: What it recognizes is unknown.

Germline CDR1 MNHNS, CDR2 SASEGT. The CDR3 runs to 15 residues. With 6 bases removed from V and 2 bases from J, the gap between germline ends came to 17 bases. Overall study results and limits: CMV-specific TCR beta clonotypes restricted by HLA-C dominated the ex vivo response. Carriers of CMV plus the relevant HLA were identified by cumulative public TCR beta family frequency.

TCRdb passed the reads through MiXCR, listing each CDR3 protein once. This repertoire shows some 110,000 distinct CDR3 sequences, over 30% found once; its top ten account for around 54%. This TCR derives from a human donor in good health (CMV status not recorded). Some clones in this sample may be carry-over from other donors' samples. Sequencing used CD8+ T cells from cultured PBMCs, obtained from culture after CMV antigen stimulation. The V gene is TRBV6-1, the J gene TRBJ2-7; D gene unclear. CDR3 residues: CASSRPYEKPYEQYF. Here the CDR3 DNA reads TGTGCCAGCAGCCGACCATACGAGAAACCCTACGAGCAGTACTTC.